Following are 7 T cell receptor beta chains from one sample sequenced in a study of shared clonotypes between healthy human individuals. Method: immunoSEQ multiplex PCR; TCRdb's copy keeps in-frame clones and lacks some. The table has under 600,000 clones, just over 75% seen once. What was sequenced was PBMCs. The receptors come from a woman aged 40 to 50 in good health. Some clones in this sample may be carry-over from other donors' samples.

The chain joins TRBV5-1 to TRBJ2-3; no reliable D call. Trimming removed 2 bases from V and 1 base from J, with 14 bases in between. Germline-derived CDR1 and CDR2 are SGHRS and YFSETQ. CDR3 length: 16 residues. Written as DNA, the CDR3 is TGCGCCAGCAGCTTTCGAGGCCCGGCCGGCACAGATACGCAGTATTTT. Protein: CASSFRGPAGTDTQYF.

This clone was observed a handful of times. A much larger clone differs from this one at a single base, so this may be a read error. The rearrangement uses TRBV28 and TRBJ1-1; D is ambiguous. Deletions cut 7 bases from V and 2 bases from J, with 17 bases between. Germline CDR1 is MDHEN and CDR2 is SYDVKM. CDR3 size: 15 residues. This CDR3 reads CASTTPGYINTEAFF. In DNA, the CDR3 is TGTGCCAGCACCACCCCGGGGTACATAAACACTGAAGCTTTCTTT.

This clone was recorded only once. V usage is TRBV2 and J usage is TRBJ2-2, with 7 positions matching TRBD2. Germline values: CDR1 SNHLY, CDR2 FYNNEI. V was pared by 2 bases and J by 5 bases, with 5 bases of the junction left unmatched. The CDR3 runs to 15 residues. The CDR3 bases are TGTGCCAGCAGTGAACGGACCGGGGGGACCGGGGAGCTGTTTTTT. Protein product: CASSERTGGTGELFF.

The V and J genes are TRBV29-1 and TRBJ2-5, with D possibly being TRBD1 (6 bases). Germline V CDR1 and CDR2: SQVTM, ANQGSEA. The CDR3 spans 15 residues. Trimming stripped 2 bases from V and 5 bases from J, with 18 bases between. The CDR3 region is CSVEKQGLRIETQYF. The CDR3, as DNA: TGCAGCGTTGAAAAACAGGGTTTAAGGATTGAGACCCAGTACTTC.

The V gene is TRBV5-1, the J gene TRBJ2-3; tentative D call: TRBD2 (7 bases). Trimming took 6 bases from V and 0 from J, leaving 14 bases between them. The CDR3 totals 15 residues. CDR1 is SGHRS and CDR2 is YFSETQ in the germline V gene. CDR3 protein: CASNLGGTSTDTQYF. Written as DNA, the CDR3 is TGCGCCAGCAACCTGGGAGGGACAAGCACAGATACGCAGTATTTT.

This chain uses TRBV7-2 with TRBJ2-7, with TRBD2 identical over 8 bases. From germline, CDR1 is SGHTA and CDR2 FQGNSA. V lost 6 bases to trimming and J lost 4 bases; unmatched junction nucleotides: 5. This CDR3 has 13 amino acids. The chain's CDR3 is CASSKVAGYEQYF. CDR3 bases: TGTGCCAGCAGTAAAGTAGCGGGGTACGAGCAGTACTTC.

The rearrangement joins TRBV6-5 to TRBJ2-7, with 7 bases that match TRBD1. Germline V gives CDR1 MNHEY, CDR2 SVGAGI. V dropped 10 bases and J dropped 3; count of bases not matched to a gene: 9. The CDR3 has 13 residues. CDR3 sequence (DNA): TGTGCCACCTCGAGGGACAGCTTCTACGAGCAGTACTTC. It codes for CATSRDSFYEQYF.